What follows are 19 T cell receptor beta chains derived from one specimen sequenced in a study of blood T cell repertoires in COVID-19. Here immunoSEQ multiplex PCR was the method, and the copy in TCRdb shows in-frame clones only, minus some. The sample comprises tens of thousands of clones, about 90% of which are singletons, and 1.5% to 2% rests with the top ten. The material sequenced was peripheral blood. The receptors originated from a woman aged 80 or older with active or convalescent COVID-19.

This chain connects TRBV6-2 or TRBV6-3 to TRBJ2-7; 7 bases match TRBD1. This CDR3 spans 15 amino acids. The germline gives CDR1 MNHEY, CDR2 SVGEGT. The trim removed 4 bases at V and 3 bases at J, leaving 9 bases unmatched. The CDR3 nucleotides read TGTGCCAGCAGTTCTCCGGGACAGATTCTCTACGAGCAGTACTTC. Protein product: CASSSPGQILYEQYF.

This chain connects TRBV4-1 to TRBJ1-5, with 7 bases fitting TRBD1. J gave up 0 bases and V 5 bases, and 10 bases lay outside the gene matches. Germline CDR1 MGHRA, CDR2 YSYEKL. The CDR3 spans 17 residues. Written as DNA, the CDR3 is TGCGCCAGCAGCGCGAGACCTTACAGGGGTAGCAATCAGCCCCAGCATTTT. It specifies CASSARPYRGSNQPQHF.

CDR3 sequence: CASSGEQGDYGYTF. Here the CDR3 DNA reads TGTGCCAGCAGCGGGGAGCAGGGGGACTATGGCTACACCTTC. This rearrangement joins TRBV6-5 to TRBJ1-2, with 7 nucleotides matching TRBD1. The V and J ends lost 6 bases and 3 bases, in that order; junction bases with no gene match: 7. The CDR3 runs to 14 residues. The V gene's germline CDR1 is MNHEY and CDR2 SVGAGI.

As DNA, the CDR3 is TGTGCCAGCAGCTTGGGGGGCGCCCATCAGCCCCAGCATTTT. Protein product: CASSLGGAHQPQHF. The chain links TRBV5-5 to TRBJ1-5; D is possibly TRBD1 (5 bases). Between the trimmed V and J ends, which lost 0 bases and 5 bases, there was a span of 9 bases. In germline, CDR1 is SGHKS, CDR2 YYEKEE (reference sequence). This CDR3 region has 14 residues.

The J gene is TRBJ1-3, the V gene TRBV7-3; no clear D gene. CDR1 is SGHTA, CDR2 FQGTGA, per germline. The CDR3 consists of 14 residues. V lost 2 bases to trimming and J lost 2 bases, with 7 bases between them. CDR3: CASSLGPAGNTIYF. The CDR3 coding sequence is TGTGCCAGCAGCTTAGGGCCAGCTGGAAACACCATATATTTT. The whole variable domain, remainder taken from reference TRBV7-3 and TRBJ1-3, is GAGVSQTPSNKVTEKGKYVELRCDPISGHTALYWYRQSLGQGPEFLIYFQGTGAADDSGLPNDRFFAVRPEGSVSTLKIQRTERGDSAVYLCASSLGPAGNTIYFGEGSWLTVV.

The chain carries TRBV5-4 and TRBJ2-7; maybe TRBD2 (5 bases). CDR1 is SGHNT, CDR2 YYREEE, per germline (reference sequence). This CDR3 spans 14 amino acids. The germline V and J ends were trimmed by 1 base and 6 bases, with 14 bases remaining between them. DNA of the CDR3: TGTGCCAGCAGCTTGCGATCGGCGGCGGGCGAGCAGTACTTC. It specifies CASSLRSAAGEQYF.

The chain is built from TRBV24-1 and TRBJ2-7, with D uncertain. There are 14 residues in the CDR3. Germline-derived CDR1 and CDR2 are KGHDR and SFDVKD. Between the trimmed V and J ends, which lost 1 base and 0 bases, there was a span of 6 bases. The CDR3 DNA follows: TGTGCCACCAGTGATTTCCCCAGCTCCTACGAGCAGTACTTC. Protein: CATSDFPSSYEQYF.

The genes are TRBV7-9 and TRBJ2-5; D unclear. V lost 5 bases to trimming and J lost 1 base, with 11 bases between them. Germline CDR1 SEHNR, CDR2 FQNEAQ (reference sequence). CDR3 length: 14 amino acids. In nucleotides, the CDR3 is TGTGCCAGCAGCCCTAGGCTGGTCCAAGAGACCCAGTACTTC. Translated, it gives CASSPRLVQETQYF.

The CDR3 coding sequence is TGTGCCAGCAGCTTGGGACAGGGAAGCAATCAGCCCCAGCATTTT. The encoded protein is CASSLGQGSNQPQHF. The chain carries TRBV7-9 and TRBJ1-5, with 9 bases identical to TRBD1. V was clipped by 3 bases and J by 1 base; unmatched bases: 1. From germline, CDR1 is SEHNR and CDR2 FQNEAQ (reference sequence). CDR3 length: 15 residues.

The V gene is TRBV29-1, the J gene TRBJ2-3, with 7 bases aligning to TRBD2. Germline assignment: CDR1 SQVTM and CDR2 ANQGSEA. V was clipped by 7 bases and J by 0 bases; unmatched bases: 10. The CDR3 is 15 residues long. In DNA, the CDR3 is TGCAGCGCCGCCCGAAATAGCGGGAGCACAGATACGCAGTATTTT. It translates to CSAARNSGSTDTQYF.

The chain carries TRBV12-5 and TRBJ1-1; D may be TRBD1 (5 bases). Germline lookup yields CDR1 LGHNT and CDR2 FRNRAP. V was pared by 0 bases and J by 0 bases, with 8 bases between. This CDR3 is 15 amino acids long. In DNA form, the CDR3 reads TGTGCTAGTGGTTTGGTACAGGCAATGAACACTGAAGCTTTCTTT. Its protein product is CASGLVQAMNTEAFF.

This chain connects TRBV21-1 to TRBJ2-7; the listed D gene, TRBD2, was not tested against the DNA. TRBV21-1 is described as a pseudogene. The CDR3 consists of 17 residues. The CDR3 region is CASSNRSGTRVSYEQYF. The DNA of the CDR3 is TGTGCCAGCAGCAATCGTAGCGGGACTAGGGTCTCCTACGAGCAGTACTTC.

CDR3 protein: CASSPLARSKETQYF. As DNA, the CDR3 is TGTGCCAGCAGTCCTTTGGCCCGAAGTAAAGAGACCCAGTACTTC. The V call is TRBV9, the J call TRBJ2-5, with D hard to call. Germline assignment: CDR1 SGDLS and CDR2 YYNGEE. The length of the CDR3 is 15 residues. V lost 5 bases and J 3 bases, leaving 17 bases between the germline ends.

V is TRBV5-1 and J is TRBJ2-1, with 10 bases fitting TRBD2. The CDR3 has 14 amino acids. V lost 6 bases to trimming and J lost 10 bases; unmatched junction nucleotides: 10. CDR1 SGHRS and CDR2 YFSETQ come from the germline V gene. In nucleotides, the CDR3 is TGCGCCAGCACCCCGGGCCTAGCGGGAGTAGAGCAGTTCTTC. Protein product: CASTPGLAGVEQFF.

This sequence joins TRBV4-3 and TRBJ1-1; TRBD1 might be the D (5 bases). This CDR3 has 14 amino acids. Germline V gene sequence: CDR1 LGHNA, CDR2 YSLEER. Deletions cut 4 bases from V and 6 bases from J, with 15 bases between. The CDR3 here is CASSPMGGAAEAFF. For the CDR3, the DNA is TGCGCCAGCAGCCCGATGGGAGGGGCGGCTGAAGCTTTCTTT.

The chain links TRBV23-1 to TRBJ2-1; 7 bases are a match to TRBD2. TRBV23-1 is assigned to the ORF class and has an uncertain function. The CDR3 runs 15 residues. With 8 bases clipped from V and 6 bases from J, the junction kept 13 bases outside the gene matches. CDR3 DNA sequence: TGCGCCAGCGGGGGGGTGCTAGCGAGCTTCAATGAGCAGTTCTTC. Its translation is CASGGVLASFNEQFF.

This chain joins TRBV6-2 or TRBV6-3 and TRBJ1-1; no definite D call. V shed 5 bases and J shed 0 bases, with 16 bases lying between them. The CDR3 is made up of 16 amino acids. Per the germline V gene, CDR1 is MNHEY and CDR2 is SVGEGT. CDR3: CASSGNKGVMNTEAFF. As DNA, the CDR3 is TGTGCCAGCAGTGGCAATAAGGGAGTAATGAACACTGAAGCTTTCTTT.

The J gene is TRBJ2-2, the V gene TRBV19, with D unresolved. The V gene lost 4 bases and the J gene lost 5 bases, with 8 bases spanning the gap. Germline values: CDR1 LNHDA, CDR2 SQIVND (reference sequence). CDR3 length: 13 amino acids. The CDR3 region is CASSSRPTGELFF. In nucleotides, the CDR3 is TGTGCCAGTAGTAGCAGGCCTACCGGGGAGCTGTTTTTT.

CDR3 protein: CASSFVANEQFF. CDR3 DNA: TGTGCCAGCAGTTTTGTTGCGAATGAGCAGTTCTTC. This chain uses TRBV12-3 or TRBV12-4 with TRBJ2-1; no reliable D call. CDR3 length equals 12 residues. V was shortened by 3 bases and J by 7 bases, with 7 bases between the two germline ends.